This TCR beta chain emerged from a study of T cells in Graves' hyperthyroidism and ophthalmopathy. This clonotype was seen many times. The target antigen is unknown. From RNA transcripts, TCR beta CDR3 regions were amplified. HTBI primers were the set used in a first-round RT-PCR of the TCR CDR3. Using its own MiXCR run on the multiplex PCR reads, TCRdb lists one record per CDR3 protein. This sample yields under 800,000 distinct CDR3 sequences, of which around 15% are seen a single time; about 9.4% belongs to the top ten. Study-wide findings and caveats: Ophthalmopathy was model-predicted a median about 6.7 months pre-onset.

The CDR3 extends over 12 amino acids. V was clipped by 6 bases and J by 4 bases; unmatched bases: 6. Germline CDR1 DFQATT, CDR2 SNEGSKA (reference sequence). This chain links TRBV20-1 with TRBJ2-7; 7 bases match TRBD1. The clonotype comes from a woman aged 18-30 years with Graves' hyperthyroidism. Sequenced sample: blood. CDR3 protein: CSAQGVAYEQYF. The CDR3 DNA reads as TGCAGTGCCCAGGGGGTAGCGTACGAGCAGTACTTC.